Following are 8 T cell receptor beta chains from one sample sequenced in a study of T cell repertoires in cytomegalovirus infection. TCRdb ran MiXCR on the reads and lists one entry per CDR3 protein. This repertoire shows more than 250,000 distinct CDR3 sequences, approximately 25% found once; its top ten account for roughly 15%. Their antigen targets remain unknown. The input for sequencing was cultured PBMCs, taken from culture after CMV antigen stimulation. These receptor sequences come from a human donor in good health (CMV status not recorded). Some clones in this sample may be carry-over from other donors' samples.

This clonotype was counted at least ten times. The V and J genes are TRBV7-6 and TRBJ2-1, with TRBD2 matching over 9 bases. V was clipped by 1 base and J by 2 bases; unmatched bases: 6. The germline gives CDR1 SGHVS, CDR2 FNYEAQ. This CDR3 comprises 17 residues. The chain's CDR3 is CASSLVSGGRAYNEQFF. The DNA of the CDR3 is TGTGCCAGCAGCTTAGTGTCCGGCGGGAGGGCCTACAATGAGCAGTTCTTC.

The rearrangement links TRBV5-6 to TRBJ1-1; no firm D call. The CDR3 totals 15 residues. V was pared by 0 bases and J by 1 base, with 10 bases between. Germline loops: CDR1 SGHDT, CDR2 YYEEEE. CDR3: CASSLGRQANTEAFF. The DNA for the CDR3 is TGTGCCAGCAGCTTGGGTCGGCAGGCGAACACTGAAGCTTTCTTT. The full variable domain, with the rest looked up from reference TRBV5-6 and TRBJ1-1, is DAGVTQSPTHLIKTRGQQVTLRCSPKSGHDTVSWYQQALGQGPQFIFQYYEEEERQRGNFPDRFSGHQFPNYSSELNVNALLLGDSALYLCASSLGRQANTEAFFGQGTRLTVV.

This clonotype showed up just a few times. J is TRBJ2-7 and V is TRBV4-1, with D perhaps TRBD1 or TRBD2 (5 bases each). The CDR3 loop spans 17 amino acids. The V end was cut by 4 bases, the J end by 1 base, with 20 bases between. CDR1 is MGHRA and CDR2 is YSYEKL in the germline V gene. CDR3 amino acids: CASSPFSRDPGSYEQYF. CDR3 nucleotide sequence: TGCGCCAGCAGCCCTTTTTCCCGGGACCCCGGGTCCTACGAGCAGTACTTC.

The sample holds many counts of this clonotype. The rearrangement joins TRBV7-2 to TRBJ2-1, with a weak D call TRBD2 (5 bases). The V gene lost 3 bases and the J gene lost 10 bases, with 16 bases spanning the gap. CDR3 length: 14 residues. Germline loops: CDR1 SGHTA, CDR2 FQGNSA. The CDR3 reads CASSLVSHEGEQFF. The CDR3 coding sequence is TGTGCCAGCAGCTTGGTATCCCACGAGGGCGAGCAGTTCTTC.

This clonotype was seen a few times. V is TRBV20-1 and J is TRBJ2-3; 7 bases match TRBD2. CDR1 DFQATT and CDR2 SNEGSKA come from the germline V gene (reference sequence). This CDR3 region has 15 residues. V gave up 0 bases and J gave up 1 base; unmatched junction bases: 4. CDR3 coding DNA: TGCAGTGCTAGAGATCCCACTAGCGGCACAGATACGCAGTATTTT. It encodes CSARDPTSGTDTQYF.

The chain is built from TRBV24-1 and TRBJ2-1, with 7 bases lining up with TRBD2. The V gene end was trimmed by 1 base and the J gene end by 8 bases; junction bases not matched to a gene: 13. In germline, CDR1 is KGHDR, CDR2 SFDVKD. This CDR3 region has 17 residues. The CDR3 nucleotides are TGTGCCACCAGTGATTTTCCCGCGGGAGTAGTTCGCGATGAGCAGTTCTTC. It encodes CATSDFPAGVVRDEQFF.

This clonotype was seen only a few times. The rearrangement joins TRBV4-1 to TRBJ1-3; D unresolved. Germline values: CDR1 MGHRA, CDR2 YSYEKL. The CDR3 is 16 residues long. The V end lost 0 bases, the J end lost 1 base, and 10 bases lay between the germline ends. In DNA form, the CDR3 reads TGCGCCAGCAGCCAAGATCGCGGGAGGTCTGGAAACACCATATATTTT. This sequence encodes CASSQDRGRSGNTIYF.

This clonotype has a count of ten or more. The chain carries TRBV4-1 and TRBJ2-7, with 11 bases that match TRBD1. The length of the CDR3 is 15 residues. CDR1 and CDR2 from the germline V gene are MGHRA and YSYEKL. J gave up 2 bases and V 1 base, and 1 base lay outside the gene matches. CDR3 sequence (DNA): TGCGCCAGCAGCCAAGGGACAGGGGGCCCCTACGAGCAGTACTTC. This encodes CASSQGTGGPYEQYF.